These 23 T cell receptor beta chains were sequenced from one sample in a study of Tregs in tolerant kidney transplant recipients. Profiling relied on immunoSEQ multiplex PCR, and the TCRdb table lists in-frame clones only, not all of them. This table holds more than 95,000 clones, approximately 90% found once. The sequencing sample was made of CD4+ T cells from blood. The receptors originated from a human donor in good health.

This chain connects TRBV10-3 to TRBJ1-2, with a weak D call TRBD1 (5 bases). Trimming removed 4 bases from V and 8 bases from J, with 26 bases in between. The CDR3 contains 17 residues. From germline, CDR1 is ENHRY and CDR2 SYGVKD. The CDR3 sequence: CAISVSQMGPREGGYTF. CDR3 nucleotides: TGTGCCATCAGTGTATCCCAAATGGGGCCCAGAGAAGGAGGCTACACCTTC.

This clone was picked up one time. This chain connects TRBV18 to TRBJ2-1; 10 positions match TRBD2. V trimming: 6 bases; J trimming: 6 bases; junction bases outside the gene matches: 5. Germline V gene data show CDR1 as KGHSH and CDR2 as LQKENI. The CDR3 covers 14 residues. The CDR3 nucleotides are TGTGCCAGCTCGGAGGGACTAGCGCCCAATGAGCAGTTCTTC. Its translation: CASSEGLAPNEQFF. The whole variable domain, filled in from reference TRBV18 and TRBJ2-1, reads NAGVMQNPRHLVRRRGQEARLRCSPMKGHSHVYWYRQLPEEGLKFMVYLQKENIIDESGMPKERFSAEFPKEGPSILRIQQVVRGDSAAYFCASSEGLAPNEQFFGPGTRLTVL.

This chain uses TRBV19 with TRBJ1-4, with a tentative D call TRBD1 (6 bases). Germline assignment: CDR1 LNHDA and CDR2 SQIVND (reference sequence). CDR3 length equals 16 residues. The ends were cut back, 1 base at V and 3 bases at J, with 12 bases in the middle. The CDR3 DNA reads as TGTGCCAGTAGTATAGGGCCGGGACAATCTAATGAAAAACTGTTTTTT. It is translated as CASSIGPGQSNEKLFF.

The V and J genes are TRBV2 and TRBJ1-1; perhaps TRBD1 as D (5 bases). Trimming removed 4 bases from V and 3 bases from J, with 15 bases in between. Germline V lookup: CDR1 SNHLY, CDR2 FYNNEI. The CDR3 totals 15 residues. CDR3 bases: TGTGCCAGCAGTGTCAGGGATTTAGGGGACACTGAAGCTTTCTTT. It yields the protein CASSVRDLGDTEAFF.

The V gene is TRBV5-6, the J gene TRBJ1-6; D may be TRBD1 (5 bases). Germline V gene data show CDR1 as SGHDT and CDR2 as YYEEEE. The V and J ends lost 0 bases and 7 bases respectively, with 14 bases between them. The CDR3 consists of 16 residues. The CDR3 bases are TGTGCCAGCAGCTTGGAAACGGGGAACAGGAATTCACCCCTCCACTTT. Its protein product is CASSLETGNRNSPLHF.

The chain has TRBV18 and TRBJ2-5, with 7 bases aligning to TRBD1. The CDR3 consists of 16 residues. The V gene end was trimmed by 0 bases and the J gene end by 1 base; junction bases not matched to a gene: 5. CDR1 is KGHSH, CDR2 LQKENI, per germline. CDR3 loop: CASSPPLGQLQETQYF. CDR3 nucleotides: TGTGCCAGCTCACCACCCCTGGGACAGCTCCAAGAGACCCAGTACTTC.

The rearrangement links TRBV5-4 to TRBJ2-3; D remains ambiguous. This CDR3 comprises 13 residues. V dropped 4 bases and J dropped 2 bases, with 8 bases sitting between them. The V gene's germline CDR1 is SGHNT and CDR2 YYREEE (reference sequence). The CDR3 loop reads CASSLGPTDTQYF. CDR3 in DNA: TGTGCCAGCAGCCTCGGGCCCACAGATACGCAGTATTTT. The variable domain in full, completed from reference TRBV5-4 and TRBJ2-3, reads ETGVTQSPTHLIKTRGQQVTLRCSSQSGHNTVSWYQQALGQGPQFIFQYYREEENGRGNFPPRFSGLQFPNYSSELNVNALELDDSALYLCASSLGPTDTQYFGPGTRLTVL.

This clone was counted once. This chain joins TRBV5-1 and TRBJ1-4, with D possibly matching TRBD1 (6 bases). Germline-derived CDR1 and CDR2 are SGHRS and YFSETQ. The V end was cut by 1 base, the J end by 0 bases, with 10 bases between. This CDR3 has 16 amino acids. The chain's CDR3 is CASSLRTDATNEKLFF. The CDR3 nucleotides read TGCGCCAGCAGCTTGAGGACAGATGCAACTAATGAAAAACTGTTTTTT.

The chain is built from TRBV5-1 and TRBJ2-1; TRBD1 agrees at 8 bases. This CDR3 spans 15 amino acids. V lost 4 bases to trimming and J lost 5 bases; unmatched junction nucleotides: 8. CDR1 SGHRS and CDR2 YFSETQ come from the germline V gene. The CDR3 loop is CASSSGTGNHNEQFF. For the CDR3, the DNA is TGCGCCAGCAGCAGTGGGACAGGTAATCACAATGAGCAGTTCTTC.

The chain carries TRBV27 and TRBJ2-7, with 8 bases fitting TRBD2. The CDR3 is made up of 13 amino acids. V was clipped by 2 bases and J by 6 bases; unmatched bases: 3. The V gene's germline CDR1 is MNHEY and CDR2 SMNVEV (reference sequence). Here the CDR3 DNA reads TGTGCCAGCAGTTTAATTCGGGGGGGCGAGCAGTACTTC. Residues: CASSLIRGGEQYF.

V is TRBV5-1 and J is TRBJ2-2; no firm D call. The germline CDR1 and CDR2 sequences are SGHRS and YFSETQ. The germline V and J ends were trimmed by 2 bases and 3 bases, with 8 bases remaining between them. The CDR3 has 14 residues. DNA for the CDR3: TGCGCCAGCAGCTTATATTGGGACACCGGGGAGCTGTTTTTT. Amino acids: CASSLYWDTGELFF.

The chain joins TRBV7-6 to TRBJ2-7; D call uncertain. The CDR3 extends over 14 amino acids. Trimming cost V 1 base and J 2 bases, with 9 bases left between them. Germline V gene sequence: CDR1 SGHVS, CDR2 FNYEAQ. CDR3 loop: CASSLGGGTYEQYF. The CDR3 DNA follows: TGTGCCAGCAGCTTAGGTGGCGGCACCTACGAGCAGTACTTC.

The count of this clone is one. The chain combines TRBV6-1 with TRBJ1-5; D ambiguous. V lost 8 bases and J 9 bases, leaving 11 bases between the germline ends. Germline values: CDR1 MNHNS, CDR2 SASEGT. This CDR3 comprises 11 residues. The CDR3 is CASSRDVPQHF. In nucleotides, the CDR3 is TGTGCCAGCTCACGGGATGTGCCCCAGCATTTT.

The chain links TRBV10-3 to TRBJ1-6; a possible D gene is TRBD1 (5 bases). The V and J ends lost 2 bases and 9 bases respectively, with 8 bases between them. The germline gives CDR1 ENHRY, CDR2 SYGVKD. The CDR3 spans 13 residues. DNA for the CDR3: TGTGCCATCAGTGAGGGGGCAGGTTCACCCCTCCACTTT. Its translation: CAISEGAGSPLHF.

CDR3 region: CASSLGQEETQYF. CDR3 nucleotides: TGTGCCAGCTCCCTGGGACAGGAGGAGACCCAGTACTTC. V and J are TRBV18 and TRBJ2-5; 8 bases map to TRBD1. The germline V gene encodes CDR1 KGHSH and CDR2 LQKENI. The CDR3 loop spans 13 amino acids. V lost 6 bases and J lost 5; bases outside the gene matches: 5.

V gene TRBV18 combines with J gene TRBJ1-6; D ambiguous. The CDR3 extends over 13 amino acids. V was clipped by 0 bases and J by 9 bases, with 6 bases between them. Germline CDR1 is KGHSH and CDR2 is LQKENI. The CDR3 loop is CASSPPWGSPLHF. CDR3 bases: TGTGCCAGCTCACCACCGTGGGGTTCACCCCTCCACTTT. Supplemented by reference TRBV18 and TRBJ1-6, the full variable domain reads NAGVMQNPRHLVRRRGQEARLRCSPMKGHSHVYWYRQLPEEGLKFMVYLQKENIIDESGMPKERFSAEFPKEGPSILRIQQVVRGDSAAYFCASSPPWGSPLHFGNGTRLTVT.

This clone has just one count. This chain connects TRBV10-1 to TRBJ2-4, with TRBD1 matching 8 bases. V was pared by 6 bases and J by 0 bases, with 4 bases of the junction left unmatched. Germline loops: CDR1 WNHNN, CDR2 SYGVQD (reference sequence). This CDR3 is built from 15 residues. The CDR3 loop is CASSPGQAAKNIQYF. The CDR3 DNA is TGCGCCAGCAGCCCGGGACAGGCAGCCAAAAACATTCAGTACTTC.

The chain uses TRBV6-5 and TRBJ1-1, with unresolved D. The germline gives CDR1 MNHEY, CDR2 SVGAGI. The CDR3 covers 13 residues. V lost 5 bases and J lost 4, with 11 bases in between. CDR3 bases: TGTGCCAGCAGTGCCCCGAGTACCACTGAAGCTTTCTTT. Translating it yields CASSAPSTTEAFF.

The rearrangement links TRBV29-1 to TRBJ2-2; D gene uncertain. This CDR3 has 13 amino acids. Germline V gene data show CDR1 as SQVTM and CDR2 as ANQGSEA. The ends were cut back, 8 bases at V and 5 bases at J, with 15 bases in the middle. The CDR3 sequence is CSLSVGSTGELFF. CDR3 DNA: TGCAGCCTCTCAGTAGGTTCGACCGGGGAGCTGTTTTTT.

The DNA of the CDR3 is TGTGCCAGCAGCACGGCTGGGGGGGTGGGCACAGATACGCAGTATTTT. This gives the protein CASSTAGGVGTDTQYF. V is TRBV11-2 and J is TRBJ2-3; 7 bases align to TRBD2. The CDR3 sequence is 16 residues long. Germline-derived CDR1 and CDR2 are SGHAT and FQNNGV. Trimming removed 5 bases from V and 1 base from J; junction bases left unmatched: 9. Combining the CDR3 with reference TRBV11-2 and TRBJ2-3 gives the whole variable domain EAGVAQSPRYKIIEKRQSVAFWCNPISGHATLYWYQQILGQGPKLLIQFQNNGVVDDSQLPKDRFSAERLKGVDSTLKIQPAKLEDSAVYLCASSTAGGVGTDTQYFGPGTRLTVL.

V usage is TRBV5-1 and J usage is TRBJ2-5; D is perhaps TRBD1 (5 bases). Germline V gene lookup returns CDR1 SGHRS and CDR2 YFSETQ. With 3 bases removed from V and 5 bases from J, the gap between germline ends came to 11 bases. CDR3 length: 13 amino acids. CDR3 amino acids: CASSSRQTETQYF. The CDR3 coding sequence is TGCGCCAGCAGCTCCCGACAGACGGAGACCCAGTACTTC.

V is TRBV6-5 and J is TRBJ2-7; D call uncertain. Trimming cost V 6 bases and J 2 bases, with 11 bases left between them. Germline assignment: CDR1 MNHEY and CDR2 SVGAGI. The CDR3 runs 13 residues. CDR3 nucleotides: TGTGCCAGCAGCCGAGAAATTACCTACGAGCAGTACTTC. Translated: CASSREITYEQYF.

This sequence joins TRBV5-1 and TRBJ1-3; TRBD1 is a possible D gene (5 bases). Germline-derived CDR1 and CDR2 are SGHRS and YFSETQ. Trimming shortened V by 3 bases and J by 0 bases, and 16 bases separated the two germline ends. This CDR3 comprises 17 residues. CDR3 sequence reads: CASSSSAGVGSGNTIYF. DNA of the CDR3: TGCGCCAGCAGCTCGTCCGCGGGGGTCGGCTCTGGAAACACCATATATTTT.